This is a list of T cell receptor beta chains from one sample in a study of shared clonotypes between healthy human individuals. The method was immunoSEQ multiplex PCR; TCRdb's version includes in-frame clones alone and lacks a portion of them. The data show 1,500,000 or so clones, roughly 97% seen once. What was sequenced was naive CD4+ T cells sorted from blood. These TCRs come from a man aged 30 to 39 in good health. Each CDR3 is given with its conserved first and last residue. Fields, in order: CDR3 DNA, CDR3 protein, J gene, D gene, V gene, clone size. A D gene is named only where the DNA matches it firmly. Not every row has a clone size; where given, it reads once, few, many or a size class.

TGTGCCAGCAGCCCAAGGACAGGGGCCCTTCAGCCCCAGCATTTT,CASSPRTGALQPQHF,TRBJ1-5,TRBD1,TRBV7-2,-
TGCGCCAGCAGCTGGGACAGCCAAGAGACCCAGTACTTC,CASSWDSQETQYF,TRBJ2-5,TRBD1,TRBV5-1,few
TGTGCTAGTGGTTTGGTACGTTCGGGCAGCAATCAGCCCCAGCATTTT,CASGLVRSGSNQPQHF,TRBJ1-5,-,TRBV12-5,-
TGTGCCAGCAGCCCTCGGGGACTGTACAATGAGCAGTTCTTC,CASSPRGLYNEQFF,TRBJ2-1,-,TRBV11-3,-
TGTGCCAGTAGTAGCCCAAACAGGGGGCGTCAGCCCCAGCATTTT,CASSSPNRGRQPQHF,TRBJ1-5,TRBD1,TRBV19,-
TGCAGTGCTAGCTTGAACGAGCAGTACTTC,CSASLNEQYF,TRBJ2-7,-,TRBV20-1,-
TGCGCCAGCAGCAGGGGACTAGCGGGAGGGGCTTCCTACAATGAGCAGTTCTTC,CASSRGLAGGASYNEQFF,TRBJ2-1,TRBD2,TRBV5-1,-
TGTGCCAGCTCACCATTCCTGGGACTAGCGGGAGGGGTGGACGAGCAGTACTTC,CASSPFLGLAGGVDEQYF,TRBJ2-7,TRBD2,TRBV18,-
TGTGCCAGCAGCCGAAGTGGACAGGGAAACATTCAGTACTTC,CASSRSGQGNIQYF,TRBJ2-4,TRBD1,TRBV7-6,-
TGTGCCAGCAGCTTGGCGCAGGGGGCTAGCAATCAGCCCCAGCATTTT,CASSLAQGASNQPQHF,TRBJ1-5,TRBD1,TRBV5-8,-
TGCGCCAGCAGCTCGGAGGATTACTCTGGAAACACCATATATTTT,CASSSEDYSGNTIYF,TRBJ1-3,-,TRBV5-1,-
TGTGCCAGCTCACCTACCATGGGACAGGGGGCGCATGGCTACACCTTC,CASSPTMGQGAHGYTF,TRBJ1-2,TRBD1,TRBV18,few
TGTGCCAGCAGCGTAAGCTGGGGGAACACCGGGGAGCTGTTTTTT,CASSVSWGNTGELFF,TRBJ2-2,-,TRBV9,-